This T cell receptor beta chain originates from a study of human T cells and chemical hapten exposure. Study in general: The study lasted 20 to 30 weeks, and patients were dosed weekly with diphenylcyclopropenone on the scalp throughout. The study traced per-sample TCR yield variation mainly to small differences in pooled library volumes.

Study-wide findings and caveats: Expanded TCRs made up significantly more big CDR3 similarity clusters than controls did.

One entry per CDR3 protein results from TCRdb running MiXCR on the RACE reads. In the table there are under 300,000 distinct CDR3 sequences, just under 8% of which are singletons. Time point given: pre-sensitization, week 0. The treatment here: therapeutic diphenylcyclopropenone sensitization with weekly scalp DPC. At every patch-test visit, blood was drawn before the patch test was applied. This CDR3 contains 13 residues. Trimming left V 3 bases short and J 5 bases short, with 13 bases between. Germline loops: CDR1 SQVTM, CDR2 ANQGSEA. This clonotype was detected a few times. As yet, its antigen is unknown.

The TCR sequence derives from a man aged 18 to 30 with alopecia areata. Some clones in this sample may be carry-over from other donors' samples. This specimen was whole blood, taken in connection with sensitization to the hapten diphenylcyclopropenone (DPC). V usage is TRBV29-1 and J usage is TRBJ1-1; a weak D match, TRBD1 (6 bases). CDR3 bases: TGCAGCGTTGAGGGGGCAGGGGCAACTGAAGCTTTCTTT. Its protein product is CSVEGAGATEAFF.